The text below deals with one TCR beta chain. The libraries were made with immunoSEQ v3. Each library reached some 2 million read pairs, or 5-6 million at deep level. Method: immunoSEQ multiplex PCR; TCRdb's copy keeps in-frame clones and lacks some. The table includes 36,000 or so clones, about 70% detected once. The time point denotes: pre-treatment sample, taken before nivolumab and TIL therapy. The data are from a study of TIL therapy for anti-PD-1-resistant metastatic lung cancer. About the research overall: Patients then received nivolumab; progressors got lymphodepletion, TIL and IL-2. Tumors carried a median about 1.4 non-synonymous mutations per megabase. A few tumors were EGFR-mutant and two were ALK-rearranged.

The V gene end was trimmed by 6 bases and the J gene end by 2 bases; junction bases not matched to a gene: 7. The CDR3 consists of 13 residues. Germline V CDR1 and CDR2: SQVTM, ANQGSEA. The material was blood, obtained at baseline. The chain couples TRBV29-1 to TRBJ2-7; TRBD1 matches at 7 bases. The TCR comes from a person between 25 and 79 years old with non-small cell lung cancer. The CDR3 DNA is TGCAGCGTCGACGGGACAGAGACCTACGAGCAGTACTTC. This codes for CSVDGTETYEQYF.